This entry concerns a single TCR beta chain. What it binds is not known. The second PCR ran about 6 to 12 cycles with a sample-barcoded 5' primer and J-beta primers. TCRdb re-analysed the 5' RACE reads in MiXCR, keeping a single row per CDR3 protein. The table records 1.4 million or so distinct CDR3 sequences, roughly 43% of them present only once. This sample stems from a study of blood T cells in healthy people across ages. On the study more broadly: About one barcoded beta molecule per two T cells was captured by template switching. Study outcomes and limitations: A strong correlation was found between TCR beta diversity and the percentage of naive T cells. Roughly linear age-related decline in beta diversity appeared, significant by age 40.

The specimen sequenced was blood. This receptor was obtained from a woman between 18 and 29 years old in good health.

The CDR3 is CASSRTGSNTEAFF. The CDR3 nucleotides read TGTGCCAGCAGCCGGACAGGCTCGAACACTGAAGCTTTCTTT. The chain recombines TRBV7-2 with TRBJ1-1; 7 nucleotides line up with TRBD1. The V gene end was trimmed by 5 bases and the J gene end by 1 base; junction bases not matched to a gene: 4. The CDR3 spans 14 residues. Germline V CDR1 and CDR2: SGHTA, FQGNSA.